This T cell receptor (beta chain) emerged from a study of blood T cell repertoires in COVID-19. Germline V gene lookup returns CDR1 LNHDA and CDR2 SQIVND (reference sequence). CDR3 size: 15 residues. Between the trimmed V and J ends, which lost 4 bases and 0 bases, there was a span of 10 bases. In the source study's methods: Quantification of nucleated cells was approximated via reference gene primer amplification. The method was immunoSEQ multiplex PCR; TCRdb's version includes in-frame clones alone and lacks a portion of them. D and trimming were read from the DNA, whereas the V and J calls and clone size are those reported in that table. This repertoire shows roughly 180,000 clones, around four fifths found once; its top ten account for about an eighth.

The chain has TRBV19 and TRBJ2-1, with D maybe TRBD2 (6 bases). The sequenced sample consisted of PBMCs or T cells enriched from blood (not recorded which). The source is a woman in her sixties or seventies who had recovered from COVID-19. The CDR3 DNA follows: TGTGCCAGTAGTAGGCGGGGAGGCTCCTACAATGAGCAGTTCTTC. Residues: CASSRRGGSYNEQFF.